This T cell receptor (beta chain) originates from a study of cytomegalovirus exposure and HLA in healthy donors. Across the study: Most genotyped donors, around 86% of around 370, had Caucasian-associated genetic ancestry.

60 Vbeta and 13 Jbeta primers were used in PCR. The table came from immunoSEQ multiplex PCR; TCRdb's copy has only in-frame clones and leaves some out. The sample has roughly 60,000 clones, about 80% seen once. Points from the study as a whole: Analyses of presence/absence relied on an assumption of roughly uniform sequencing depth across donors.

V lost 4 bases and J 4 bases, leaving 19 bases between the germline ends. The CDR3 runs 17 residues. Per germline, CDR1 SGHVS and CDR2 FNYEAQ. In its sample, this clone was seen once. Antigen specificity is unknown. The rearrangement joins TRBV7-6 to TRBJ2-2, with D maybe TRBD2 (5 bases). The specimen was PBMCs. This sequence originates from a man aged 30-40 years in good health and CMV-seronegative. The CDR3 DNA reads TGTGCCAGCAGCTCGACGTGGACTGTGCGAGGCACCGGGGAGCTGTTTTTT. The encoded protein is CASSSTWTVRGTGELFF.